The 8 T cell receptor beta chains presented below share a single source sample, sequenced in a study of response to subunit inactivated influenza vaccine. TCRdb analysed the RT-PCR reads with MiXCR anew, one entry per CDR3 protein. The sample holds about 170,000 distinct CDR3 sequences, approximately 12% seen once. The same data also contributed to another study, on T cells expressing NK-cell markers. That publication notes: With UMIs, 5'RACE template switching was used to make TCR beta cDNA.

Sequencing was performed on CD8+ T cells sorted from PBMCs, taken roughly 12 days after vaccination. The receptors derive from a man aged 45-60 years who received an inactivated influenza vaccine.

This rearrangement joins TRBV14 to TRBJ2-1, with TRBD2 matching over 12 bases. The germline gives CDR1 SGHDN, CDR2 FVKESK. The CDR3 has 15 residues. Losses at the gene ends were 1 base for V and 6 bases for J; bases not matched to a gene: 1. CDR3 residues: CASSQGTSGANEQFF. CDR3 sequence (DNA): TGTGCCAGCAGCCAAGGGACTAGCGGGGCCAATGAGCAGTTCTTC. The full variable domain, its missing parts supplied by reference TRBV14 and TRBJ2-1, is EAGVTQFPSHSVIEKGQTVTLRCDPISGHDNLYWYRRVMGKEIKFLLHFVKESKQDESGMPNNRFLAERTGGTYSTLKVQPAELEDSGVYFCASSQGTSGANEQFFGPGTRLTVL.

This clonotype was counted only a few times. This chain joins TRBV4-3 and TRBJ2-5; 12 bases are shared with TRBD2. Unmatched junction bases numbered 6, after V lost 0 bases and J lost 4 bases. The CDR3 loop spans 17 amino acids. The germline gives CDR1 LGHNA, CDR2 YSLEER. The CDR3 loop reads CASSQESSGGAAETQYF. DNA of the CDR3: TGCGCCAGCAGCCAAGAATCTAGCGGGGGGGCCGCAGAGACCCAGTACTTC.

This clonotype came up a few times. The chain couples TRBV29-1 to TRBJ1-2, with 10 bases fitting TRBD1. In germline, CDR1 is SQVTM, CDR2 ANQGSEA. The J segment lost 2 bases and the V segment lost 7 bases, leaving 10 bases of the junction unmatched. The CDR3 is 15 residues long. The CDR3 here is CSATWTGGSNYGYTF. CDR3 DNA sequence: TGCAGCGCAACTTGGACAGGGGGTTCCAACTATGGCTACACCTTC.

V and J are TRBV20-1 and TRBJ2-1, with TRBD2 identical over 7 bases. The J segment lost 0 bases and the V segment lost 0 bases, leaving 8 bases of the junction unmatched. This CDR3 comprises 17 residues. Germline V gene data show CDR1 as DFQATT and CDR2 as SNEGSKA (reference sequence). The CDR3 here is CSARDQFSGHSYNEQFF. The CDR3 coding sequence is TGCAGTGCTAGAGATCAGTTTAGCGGGCACTCCTACAATGAGCAGTTCTTC.

This clonotype came up many times. The rearrangement links TRBV20-1 to TRBJ1-1; perhaps TRBD1 as D (5 bases). This CDR3 is built from 14 residues. CDR1 is DFQATT, CDR2 SNEGSKA, per germline (reference sequence). With 4 bases removed from V and 2 bases from J, the gap between germline ends came to 14 bases. CDR3 coding DNA: TGCAGTGCTAACCCACAGGACGTTAACACTGAAGCTTTCTTT. Residues: CSANPQDVNTEAFF.

This chain uses TRBV6-5 with TRBJ2-7; 9 nucleotides align to TRBD1. The CDR3 length is 14 residues. CDR1 MNHEY and CDR2 SVGAGI come from the germline V gene. With V trimmed by 0 bases and J by 7 bases, 4 bases remained unmatched. The CDR3: CASSYSNRGQEQYF. The CDR3 DNA reads TGTGCCAGCAGTTACTCGAACAGGGGGCAAGAGCAGTACTTC.

This chain connects TRBV5-5 to TRBJ1-5; a possible D gene is TRBD1 (6 bases). Trimming cost V 0 bases and J 6 bases, with 13 bases left between them. Germline values: CDR1 SGHKS, CDR2 YYEKEE (reference sequence). This CDR3 is 15 amino acids long. The CDR3 DNA is TGTGCCAGCAGCTTGGGAGGGGGAAGGAGTCAGCCCCAGCATTTT. Translation: CASSLGGGRSQPQHF.

This clonotype has just a few counts. CDR3 nucleotide sequence: TGTGCCAGCAGTCAGGACGGTAGCAATCAGCCCCAGCATTTT. Translating gives CASSQDGSNQPQHF. This chain links TRBV12-3 or TRBV12-4 with TRBJ1-5; no definite D call. Trimming took 5 bases from V and 0 from J, leaving 8 bases between them. The CDR3 spans 14 residues.